This record looks at one T cell receptor (beta chain) sequence and its context. The antigen remains unidentified. The TRB cDNA libraries were prepared by 5' RACE with UMI labels. One entry per CDR3 protein, without DNA, is what TCRdb gives after re-calling the 5' RACE reads. The repertoire table contains approximately 100,000 distinct CDR3 sequences. The sample originates from a study of CXCR3-negative and CXCR3-positive naive CD8 T cells. Study context: Libraries each contributed about 1.5 +/- 0.3 million TRB reads, for around 130 million in total. Study outcomes and limitations: TRB CDR3s were more hydrophobic in CXCR3-positive than in CXCR3-negative naive cells. Expression of CXCR3 was partially reduced after cryopreservation, and fresh PBMCs were used in most assays. Naive cells, whether CXCR3-negative or CXCR3-positive, had similar TRBV-TRBJ usage, while memory cells differed. High diversity, comparable across both naive subsets, contrasted with much lower diversity in memory CD8+ cells.

The germline V gene has CDR1 MDHEN and CDR2 SYDVKM. This CDR3 has 17 amino acids. The chain joins TRBV28 to TRBJ2-2; TCRdb lists TRBD1, though no DNA is available to test this call. Sequenced sample: naive CXCR3+ CD8+ T cells from blood. The subset: CD45RO-CCR7+CD27+CD95- naive CD8+ T cells expressing CXCR3 (TNR3+). The receptor was isolated from a human donor in good health. Some clones in this sample may be carry-over from other donors' samples. The CDR3 loop reads CASKNPRGQGSAGELFF. Full variable domain (rest looked up from reference TRBV28 and TRBJ2-2): DVKVTQSSRYLVKRTGEKVFLECVQDMDHENMFWYRQDPGLGLRLIYFSYDVKMKEKGDIPEGYSVSREKKERFSLILESASTNQTSMYLCASKNPRGQGSAGELFFGEGSRLTVL.